Presented here are 7 T cell receptor beta chains from one specimen sequenced in a study of cytomegalovirus exposure and HLA in healthy donors. The PCR employed 60 Vbeta primers together with 13 Jbeta primers. Using immunoSEQ multiplex PCR, the repertoire was profiled, and TCRdb retains in-frame clones only, with some absent. Of 200,000 to 250,000 clones listed, about 80% were seen once; the top ten hold more than 0.5%. The sequencing sample was made of PBMCs. The origin of the receptors is a woman in her thirties or forties in good health and CMV-seronegative.

The rearrangement joins TRBV10-3 to TRBJ1-6; 7 nucleotides align to TRBD1. After removal of 10 bases from V and 5 bases from J, the junction contained 14 bases not matched to a gene. This CDR3 spans 16 amino acids. The germline V gene has CDR1 ENHRY and CDR2 SYGVKD. This chain's CDR3 is CATRDASGTDNSPLHF. CDR3 DNA: TGTGCCACCCGTGATGCCTCCGGGACAGATAATTCACCCCTCCACTTT.

This clone was seen a single time. This chain links TRBV2 with TRBJ2-3; D is undetermined. Germline CDR1 SNHLY, CDR2 FYNNEI. Deletions cut 6 bases from V and 4 bases from J, with 14 bases between. The CDR3 is 14 residues long. For the CDR3, the DNA is TGTGCCAGCAGAGTGACACGTGCCGCAGATACGCAGTATTTT. It codes for CASRVTRAADTQYF.

The chain links TRBV6-5 to TRBJ2-5; D is perhaps TRBD1 (5 bases). Trimming removed 6 bases from V and 5 bases from J, with 10 bases in between. The CDR3 consists of 12 residues. From germline, CDR1 is MNHEY and CDR2 SVGAGI. CDR3 loop: CASSRARETQYF. CDR3 DNA: TGTGCCAGCAGCAGGGCTAGGGAGACCCAGTACTTC.

The rearrangement joins TRBV15 to TRBJ2-7; TRBD2 is a possible D gene (7 bases). In germline, CDR1 is LNHNV, CDR2 YYDKDF (reference sequence). The CDR3 runs 15 residues. Trimming cost V 5 bases and J 4 bases, with 18 bases left between them. The CDR3 coding sequence is TGTGCCACCAGCGTCGGTAGGGGGGGCGCGTACGAGCAGTACTTC. Amino acids: CATSVGRGGAYEQYF.

This chain joins TRBV13 and TRBJ1-1, with 7 bases matching TRBD1. The CDR3 is 11 amino acids. Trimming at V came to 5 bases and at J to 11 bases, leaving 5 bases not matched to a gene. CDR1 is PRHDT and CDR2 is FYEKMQ in the germline V gene (reference sequence). For the CDR3, the DNA is TGTGCCAGCAGCAGCGACAGGGTGGCTTTCTTT. This translates into CASSSDRVAFF.

The rearrangement joins TRBV5-1 to TRBJ2-3; D possibly corresponds to TRBD1 (6 bases). From germline, CDR1 is SGHRS and CDR2 YFSETQ. The V end was cut by 6 bases, the J end by 1 base, with 12 bases between. CDR3 length equals 14 residues. The CDR3 DNA sequence: TGCGCCAGCACCCCACAGGGTCGCACAGATACGCAGTATTTT. Amino acids: CASTPQGRTDTQYF. Using reference TRBV5-1 and TRBJ2-3 for the parts outside the CDR3, the full variable domain is KAGVTQTPRYLIKTRGQQVTLSCSPISGHRSVSWYQQTPGQGLQFLFEYFSETQRNKGNFPGRFSGRQFSNSRSEMNVSTLELGDSALYLCASTPQGRTDTQYFGPGTRLTVL.

The rearrangement uses TRBV7-9 and TRBJ1-5; no clear D gene. This CDR3 region has 13 residues. V shed 1 base and J shed 4 bases, with 5 bases lying between them. Germline V lookup: CDR1 SEHNR, CDR2 FQNEAQ (reference sequence). This CDR3 reads CASSLGRNQPQHF. The CDR3 DNA follows: TGTGCCAGCAGCTTAGGTCGGAATCAGCCCCAGCATTTT.